The 29 T cell receptor beta chains given below trace back to one sample, sequenced in a study of blood T cell repertoires in COVID-19. Clones were read by immunoSEQ multiplex PCR, and TCRdb kept only the in-frame ones, dropping some. The data hold approximately 77,000 clones, with 80% to 90% observed a single time. The material sequenced was peripheral blood. These receptors were collected from a man between 25 and 39 years old with acute or convalescent COVID-19.

V usage is TRBV15 and J usage is TRBJ2-4, with 9 nucleotides matching TRBD2. Per germline, CDR1 LNHNV and CDR2 YYDKDF (reference sequence). The CDR3 is made up of 14 amino acids. J gave up 6 bases and V 1 base, and 1 base lay outside the gene matches. The CDR3 nucleotides are TGTGCCACCAGCAGAGCACTAGCGGGAAACATTCAGTACTTC. The encoded protein is CATSRALAGNIQYF.

CDR3 in amino acids: CASSLLQGNTEAFF. The CDR3 nucleotides are TGTGCCAGCAGCTTGCTCCAGGGGAACACTGAAGCTTTCTTT. The rearrangement joins TRBV5-5 to TRBJ1-1; D perhaps matches TRBD1 (5 bases). The germline gives CDR1 SGHKS, CDR2 YYEKEE (reference sequence). CDR3 length: 14 amino acids. V was clipped by 1 base and J by 1 base, with 8 bases between them.

The chain recombines TRBV9 with TRBJ2-1, with 15 positions matching TRBD2. V lost 3 bases and J lost 8; bases outside the gene matches: 3. This CDR3 has 15 amino acids. Germline V gene data show CDR1 as SGDLS and CDR2 as YYNGEE. The CDR3 region has the DNA TGTGCCAGCAGCGCGGGACTAGCGGGGGGCCATGAGCAGTTCTTC. Translation gives CASSAGLAGGHEQFF.

The chain carries TRBV5-8 and TRBJ1-6, with D possibly TRBD1 on 5 matching bases. Germline CDR1 is SGHTS and CDR2 is YDEGEE. This CDR3 has 14 residues. Between the trimmed V and J ends, which lost 2 bases and 4 bases, there was a span of 7 bases. The CDR3 nucleotides read TGTGCCAGCAGCTTTGACAGATATAATTCACCCCTCCACTTT. It yields the protein CASSFDRYNSPLHF. The full variable domain, rest sourced from reference TRBV5-8 and TRBJ1-6, is EAGVTQSPTHLIKTRGQQATLRCSPISGHTSVYWYQQALGLGLQFLLWYDEGEERNRGNFPPRFSGRQFPNYSSELNVNALELEDSALYLCASSFDRYNSPLHFGNGTRLTVT.

V gene TRBV20-1 combines with J gene TRBJ1-6; weak D call: TRBD1 (6 bases). CDR1 is DFQATT and CDR2 is SNEGSKA in the germline V gene (reference sequence). CDR3 size: 14 residues. Trimming stripped 3 bases from V and 7 bases from J, with 13 bases between. The CDR3 region has the DNA TGCAGTGCTAGTACTGGACAGTTAAATTCACCCCTCCACTTT. The encoded protein is CSASTGQLNSPLHF.

The chain is built from TRBV7-2 and TRBJ2-1; tentatively, D is TRBD2 (6 bases). The germline V gene encodes CDR1 SGHTA and CDR2 FQGNSA. V was clipped by 1 base and J by 5 bases, with 6 bases between them. The CDR3 totals 13 residues. In nucleotides, the CDR3 is TGTGCCAGCAGCTTAGGGAGGGACAATGAGCAGTTCTTC. Translated: CASSLGRDNEQFF. The complete variable domain, with remaining parts taken from reference TRBV7-2 and TRBJ2-1, reads GAGVSQSPSNKVTEKGKDVELRCDPISGHTALYWYRQSLGQGLEFLIYFQGNSAPDKSGLPSDRFSAERTGGSVSTLTIQRTQQEDSAVYLCASSLGRDNEQFFGPGTRLTVL.

This rearrangement joins TRBV10-3 to TRBJ2-1; D possibly corresponds to TRBD2 (5 bases). Germline CDR1 reads ENHRY; CDR2 reads SYGVKD. This CDR3 contains 14 residues. V lost 4 bases and J lost 6, with 13 bases in between. The CDR3 DNA follows: TGTGCCATCAGTGTTTGGGCTAGCCCCAATGAGCAGTTCTTC. Translation gives CAISVWASPNEQFF.

V and J are TRBV13 and TRBJ1-5, with a tentative D call TRBD1 (6 bases). V lost 0 bases, J lost 7 bases, and 13 bases lay in between. This CDR3 is 15 amino acids long. Germline CDR1 is PRHDT and CDR2 is FYEKMQ (reference sequence). CDR3 bases: TGTGCCAGCAGCTTAGGCCGGGAAGGGGGACAGCCCCAGCATTTT. This gives the protein CASSLGREGGQPQHF.

The chain carries TRBV20-1 and TRBJ2-2, with 10 bases that match TRBD2. The ends lost 3 bases at V and 0 bases at J; junction bases unmatched: 10. The CDR3 spans 18 residues. CDR1 DFQATT and CDR2 SNEGSKA come from the germline V gene (reference sequence). This CDR3 is CSASGRLAGFANTGELFF. In DNA, the CDR3 is TGCAGTGCTAGTGGGCGACTAGCGGGCTTCGCGAACACCGGGGAGCTGTTTTTT.

The chain carries TRBV6-5 and TRBJ2-1; a possible D gene is TRBD2 (6 bases). The CDR3 totals 14 residues. Trimming took off 6 bases at V and 5 bases at J, with 14 bases between the two ends. Germline V gives CDR1 MNHEY, CDR2 SVGAGI. The CDR3 DNA reads TGTGCCAGCAGCCCAGGGTGGACTAACAATGAGCAGTTCTTC. Translating it yields CASSPGWTNNEQFF.

This sequence joins TRBV6-2 or TRBV6-3 and TRBJ1-5; 7 nucleotides line up with TRBD1. This CDR3 has 15 residues. The germline gives CDR1 MNHEY, CDR2 SVGEGT. The junction had 6 bases not matched to a gene; V was cut back by 5 bases and J by 2 bases. CDR3 DNA sequence: TGTGCCAGCAGTAAAACAGGGGTGGGCAATCAGCCCCAGCATTTT. Translated: CASSKTGVGNQPQHF.

About this clone: Additional DNA sequences in this sample encode the identical CDR3. The chain is built from TRBV2 and TRBJ2-3; TRBD1 agrees at 9 bases. This CDR3 is built from 14 residues. V was clipped by 6 bases and J by 1 base; unmatched bases: 2. The germline V gene encodes CDR1 SNHLY and CDR2 FYNNEI. DNA for the CDR3: TGTGCCAGCAGGGGACAGGGCGGCACAGATACGCAGTATTTT. It is translated as CASRGQGGTDTQYF.

This clone was seen only once. The gene calls are TRBV5-1 and TRBJ2-2; no clear D. V was clipped by 4 bases and J by 1 base, with 8 bases between them. The CDR3 contains 14 residues. Germline CDR1 reads SGHRS; CDR2 reads YFSETQ. Here the CDR3 reads CASSPLLNTGELFF. CDR3 in DNA: TGCGCCAGCAGCCCGTTATTGAACACCGGGGAGCTGTTTTTT.

V and J are TRBV5-1 and TRBJ1-1, with TRBD1 matching over 10 bases. After removal of 4 bases from V and 5 bases from J, the junction contained 8 bases not matched to a gene. Germline V gene data show CDR1 as SGHRS and CDR2 as YFSETQ. This CDR3 has 15 amino acids. The DNA of the CDR3 is TGCGCCAGCAGCGGCTGGGACAGGGGTGGGACTGAAGCTTTCTTT. Translated, it gives CASSGWDRGGTEAFF.

This chain joins TRBV13 and TRBJ2-1; 11 bases align to TRBD1. Germline V gives CDR1 PRHDT, CDR2 FYEKMQ (reference sequence). CDR3 length: 19 amino acids. Trimming cost V 1 base and J 2 bases; bases outside gene matches: 10. DNA of the CDR3: TGTGCCAGCAGCTTAGAGGGACAGGGGGGGACTCCGGCCTACAATGAGCAGTTCTTC. This codes for CASSLEGQGGTPAYNEQFF.

The chain combines TRBV5-1 with TRBJ1-2, with 7 bases aligning to TRBD1. Looked up from germline, CDR1 is SGHRS and CDR2 is YFSETQ. The V segment lost 4 bases and the J segment 4 bases; nucleotides outside the gene matches: 7. CDR3 size: 14 residues. CDR3 sequence: CASSASTGSYGYTF. The CDR3 DNA reads as TGCGCCAGCAGCGCCTCGACAGGGAGCTATGGCTACACCTTC.

The chain links TRBV9 to TRBJ2-1, with TRBD2 matching over 9 bases. The CDR3 is 15 residues long. The germline gives CDR1 SGDLS, CDR2 YYNGEE. J lost 1 base, V lost 1 base, and 0 bases had no gene match. The CDR3 here is CASSVTSGSYNEQFF. The CDR3 DNA reads TGTGCCAGCAGCGTAACTAGCGGGTCCTACAATGAGCAGTTCTTC.

The chain employs TRBV30 and TRBJ1-2; a weak D match, TRBD1 (6 bases). Germline-derived CDR1 and CDR2 are GTSNPN and SVGIG (reference sequence). The CDR3 sequence is 17 residues long. Trimming removed 3 bases at V and 5 bases at J, with 25 bases between. CDR3 DNA sequence: TGTGCCTGGAGAACAACTCAAACGGGACAATCTAGGTATGGCTACACCTTC. This sequence encodes CAWRTTQTGQSRYGYTF.

The J gene is TRBJ1-1, the V gene TRBV7-9; D is perhaps TRBD1 (6 bases). This CDR3 is 13 amino acids long. Germline V gene data show CDR1 as SEHNR and CDR2 as FQNEAQ (reference sequence). Trimming left V 1 base short and J 5 bases short, with 8 bases between. CDR3 bases: TGTGCCAGCAGCTTAGGACAGGCGACTGAAGCTTTCTTT. It yields the protein CASSLGQATEAFF.

There are a few counts of this clone. This sample includes further DNA sequences coding for the same CDR3. CDR3 bases: TGTGCCAGCAGCTTAGGACATCCATCCACCGGGGAGCTGTTTTTT. Translation gives CASSLGHPSTGELFF. The V gene is TRBV5-4, the J gene TRBJ2-2; TRBD1 might be the D (5 bases). Germline CDR1 SGHNT, CDR2 YYREEE (reference sequence). There are 15 residues in the CDR3. The ends were cut back, 2 bases at V and 4 bases at J, with 12 bases in the middle.

This clone was counted only a few times. The chain recombines TRBV4-1 with TRBJ1-1; perhaps TRBD1 as D (5 bases). V was pared by 0 bases and J by 1 base, with 9 bases between. This CDR3 has 15 residues. Per the germline V gene, CDR1 is MGHRA and CDR2 is YSYEKL. The CDR3 here is CASSQEGHRNTEAFF. CDR3 in DNA: TGCGCCAGCAGCCAAGAGGGGCATCGGAACACTGAAGCTTTCTTT.

CDR3 sequence: CASWLTSGSTDTQYF. In nucleotides, the CDR3 is TGTGCCAGCTGGCTGACTAGCGGATCCACAGATACGCAGTATTTT. This chain connects TRBV6-5 to TRBJ2-3; TRBD2 agrees at 9 bases. Germline CDR1 and CDR2: MNHEY and SVGAGI. V lost 8 bases to trimming and J lost 2 bases; unmatched junction nucleotides: 8. The CDR3 contains 15 residues.

V usage is TRBV6-5 and J usage is TRBJ1-6; 8 positions agree with TRBD1. Trimming cost V 5 bases and J 6 bases; bases outside gene matches: 3. CDR3 length: 14 residues. CDR1 and CDR2 (germline): MNHEY, SVGAGI. The CDR3, as DNA: TGTGCCAGCAGTCCGGACAGGGTTAATTCACCCCTCCACTTT. Encoded protein: CASSPDRVNSPLHF.

The V call is TRBV5-4, the J call TRBJ2-7, with 8 nucleotides matching TRBD1. The CDR3 totals 13 residues. The germline V gene has CDR1 SGHNT and CDR2 YYREEE (reference sequence). V lost 4 bases, J lost 2 bases, and 2 bases stayed unmatched. Here the CDR3 reads CASSRDRTYEQYV. As DNA, the CDR3 is TGTGCCAGCAGCCGGGACAGGACCTACGAGCAGTACGTC.

The V gene is TRBV4-2, the J gene TRBJ1-2, with a possible D match to TRBD1 (6 bases). CDR3 size: 16 residues. Germline V gene sequence: CDR1 LGHNA, CDR2 YNFKEQ. V lost 4 bases and J lost 3, with 18 bases in between. CDR3 coding DNA: TGTGCCAGCAGCCCGCTAGGGGAACAGGGAGACTATGGCTACACCTTC. It yields the protein CASSPLGEQGDYGYTF.

A note on this clone: No DNA is shown, since the ends of the CDR3 on it are uncertain; the CDR3 is the one TCRdb lists. This chain uses TRBV19 with TRBJ1-1; whether TRBD1, the table's D call, matches the DNA was not checked. The CDR3 length equals 14 residues, ends included. Per germline, CDR1 LNHDA and CDR2 SQIVND (reference sequence). This CDR3 reads CASSSGQVNTEAFF.

The V gene is TRBV25-1, the J gene TRBJ1-2; the D gene is possibly TRBD1 (5 bases). The CDR3 is made up of 17 amino acids. Germline V gene data show CDR1 as MGHDK and CDR2 as SYGVNS. Trimming stripped 2 bases from V and 5 bases from J, with 21 bases between. As DNA, the CDR3 is TGTGCCAGCAGTGAAAATAGGGGCCGAAGTTTGGCATATGGCTACACCTTC. Protein product: CASSENRGRSLAYGYTF.

This clone was seen a handful of times. The chain carries TRBV5-1 and TRBJ1-1, with TRBD1 identical over 8 bases. This CDR3 has 14 residues. V lost 4 bases, J lost 1 base, and 3 bases stayed unmatched. Germline CDR1 reads SGHRS; CDR2 reads YFSETQ. The CDR3 nucleotides are TGCGCCAGCAGCCCGGGACAGGCGAACACTGAAGCTTTCTTT. It translates to CASSPGQANTEAFF.

This clone was found once. The chain is built from TRBV9 and TRBJ1-2, with 9 positions matching TRBD1. V shed 4 bases, J shed 2 bases, and the junction held 12 bases outside the gene matches. CDR1 and CDR2 from the germline V gene are SGDLS and YYNGEE. This CDR3 contains 17 residues. CDR3 sequence: CASSPRFLGTGNYGYTF. CDR3 DNA: TGTGCCAGCAGCCCCCGGTTTCTCGGGACAGGGAACTATGGCTACACCTTC.